This note documents a single TCR beta chain sequence. This CDR3 contains 15 residues. Germline V gives CDR1 LNHNV, CDR2 YYDKDF (reference sequence). Trimming removed 1 base at V and 5 bases at J, with 11 bases between. This record belongs to a study of blood T cell repertoires in COVID-19. For the study at large: In each case, the material was cDNA or gDNA derived from T cells, B-cell-depleted T cells, or PBMCs.

Original handling: By means of reference gene primer amplification, nucleated cell counts were estimated. Assay: immunoSEQ multiplex PCR; the TCRdb copy retains only in-frame clones and omits some. V and J calls and clone size follow that table, whereas D and trimming were derived from the DNA. The table has about 98,000 clones, approximately 81% seen once. The chain has TRBV15 and TRBJ1-4; possible D gene TRBD1, 6 bases. Sequencing used peripheral blood. This clonotype originated in a woman aged 80 or over with acute or convalescent COVID-19. CDR3 DNA sequence: TGTGCCACCAGCAGAGCAGGGGTTTTAAATGAAAAACTGTTTTTT. Amino acids: CATSRAGVLNEKLFF.